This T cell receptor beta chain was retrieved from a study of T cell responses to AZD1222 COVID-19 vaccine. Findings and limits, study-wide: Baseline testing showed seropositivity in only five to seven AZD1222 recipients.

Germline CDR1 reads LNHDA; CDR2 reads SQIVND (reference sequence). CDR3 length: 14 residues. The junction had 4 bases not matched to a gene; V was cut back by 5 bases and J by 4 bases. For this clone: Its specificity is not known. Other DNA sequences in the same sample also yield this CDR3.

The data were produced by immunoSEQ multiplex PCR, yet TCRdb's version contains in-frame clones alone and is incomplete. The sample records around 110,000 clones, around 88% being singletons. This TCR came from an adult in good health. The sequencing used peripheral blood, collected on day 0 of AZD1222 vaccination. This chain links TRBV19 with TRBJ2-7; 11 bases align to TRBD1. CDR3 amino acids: CASSPGTGGYEQYF. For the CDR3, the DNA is TGTGCCAGTAGTCCCGGGACAGGGGGTTACGAGCAGTACTTC. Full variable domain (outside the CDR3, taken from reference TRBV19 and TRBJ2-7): DGGITQSPKYLFRKEGQNVTLSCEQNLNHDAMYWYRQDPGQGLRLIYYSQIVNDFQKGDIAEGYSVSREKKESFPLTVTSAQKNPTAFYLCASSPGTGGYEQYFGPGTRLTVT.